Below, one T cell receptor (beta chain) is given with its context. The record originates from a study of T cell changes during pregnancy in multiple sclerosis. Germline CDR1 SEHNR, CDR2 FQNEAQ (reference sequence). Trimming removed 2 bases at V and 5 bases at J, with 13 bases between. This CDR3 region has 15 residues. The method was immunoSEQ multiplex PCR; TCRdb's version includes in-frame clones alone and lacks a portion of them. The sample includes tens of thousands of clones, approximately 92% of them seen just once. Material: peripheral blood, obtained after pregnancy. V and J are TRBV7-9 and TRBJ2-1, with D maybe TRBD1 (6 bases). This receptor was identified in a female donor in good health, enrolled as a control in a pregnancy study. The CDR3 loop reads CASSLRQVINNEQFF. CDR3 coding DNA: TGTGCCAGCAGCTTACGACAGGTGATAAACAATGAGCAGTTCTTC.